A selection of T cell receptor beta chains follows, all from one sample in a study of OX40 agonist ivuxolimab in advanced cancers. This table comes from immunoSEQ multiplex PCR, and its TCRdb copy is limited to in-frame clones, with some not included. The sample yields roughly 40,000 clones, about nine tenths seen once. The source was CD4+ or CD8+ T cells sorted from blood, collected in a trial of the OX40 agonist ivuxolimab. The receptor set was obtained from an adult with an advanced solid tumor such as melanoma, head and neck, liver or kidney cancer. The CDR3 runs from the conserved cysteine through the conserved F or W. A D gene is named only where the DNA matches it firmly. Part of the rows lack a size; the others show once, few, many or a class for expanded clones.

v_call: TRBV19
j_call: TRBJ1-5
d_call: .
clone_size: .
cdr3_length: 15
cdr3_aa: CASSHGGTRNQPQHF
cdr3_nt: TGTGCCAGTAGTCATGGTGGGACAAGGAATCAGCCCCAGCATTTT

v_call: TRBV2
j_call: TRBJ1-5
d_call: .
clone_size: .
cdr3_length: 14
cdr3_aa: CASSESSGDQPQHF
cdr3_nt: TGTGCCAGCAGTGAAAGTTCAGGGGATCAGCCCCAGCATTTT

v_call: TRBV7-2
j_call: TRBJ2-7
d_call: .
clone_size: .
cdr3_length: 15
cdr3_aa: CASSLTPSDPYEQYF
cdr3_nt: TGTGCCAGCAGCCTCACCCCTAGCGATCCCTACGAGCAGTACTTC

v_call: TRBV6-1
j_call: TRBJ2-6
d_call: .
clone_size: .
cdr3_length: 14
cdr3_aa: CASRLGSGANVLTF
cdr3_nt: TGTGCCAGCAGGCTGGGCTCTGGGGCCAACGTCCTGACTTTC

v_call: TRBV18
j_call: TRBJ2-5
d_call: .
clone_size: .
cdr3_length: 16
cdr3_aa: CASSPRPPGYQETQYF
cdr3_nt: TGTGCCAGCTCACCACGTCCACCCGGGTACCAAGAGACCCAGTACTTC

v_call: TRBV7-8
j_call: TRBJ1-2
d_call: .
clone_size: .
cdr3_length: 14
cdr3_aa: CASSLAMGADGYTF
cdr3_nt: TGTGCCAGCAGCTTAGCTATGGGGGCCGATGGCTACACCTTC

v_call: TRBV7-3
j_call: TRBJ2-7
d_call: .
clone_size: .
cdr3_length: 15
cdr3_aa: CASSFQPGDAYEQYF
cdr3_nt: TGTGCCAGCAGCTTCCAACCGGGAGACGCCTACGAGCAGTACTTC

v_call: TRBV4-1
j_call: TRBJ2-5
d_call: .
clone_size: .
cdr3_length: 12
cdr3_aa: CASSQRGETQYF
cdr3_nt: TGCGCCAGCAGCCAAAGGGGCGAGACCCAGTACTTC

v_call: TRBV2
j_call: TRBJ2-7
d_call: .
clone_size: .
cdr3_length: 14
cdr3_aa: CASRSGTRVGEQYF
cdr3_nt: TGTGCCAGCAGGTCCGGGACAAGGGTTGGCGAGCAGTACTTC

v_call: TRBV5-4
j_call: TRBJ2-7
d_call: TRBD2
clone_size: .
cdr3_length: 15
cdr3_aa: CASSLAGEPLYEQYF
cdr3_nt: TGTGCCAGCAGTCTAGCGGGAGAGCCACTCTACGAGCAGTACTTC

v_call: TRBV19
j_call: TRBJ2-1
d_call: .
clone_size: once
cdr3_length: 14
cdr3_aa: CASSMRGVYNEQFF
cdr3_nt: TGTGCCAGTAGTATGCGGGGAGTCTACAATGAGCAGTTCTTC

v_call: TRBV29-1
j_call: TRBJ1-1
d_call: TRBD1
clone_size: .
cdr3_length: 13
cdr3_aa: CSAMTGSTTEAFF
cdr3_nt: TGCAGCGCCATGACAGGGTCCACAACTGAAGCTTTCTTT

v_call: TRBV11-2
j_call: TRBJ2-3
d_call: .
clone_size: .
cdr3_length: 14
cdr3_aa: CASSLVGGMDTQYF
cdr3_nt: TGTGCCAGCAGCTTAGTAGGGGGGATGGATACGCAGTATTTT

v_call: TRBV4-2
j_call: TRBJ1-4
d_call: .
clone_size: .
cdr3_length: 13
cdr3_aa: CASSQVDGEKLFF
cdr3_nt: TGTGCCAGCAGCCAAGTCGACGGTGAAAAACTGTTTTTT

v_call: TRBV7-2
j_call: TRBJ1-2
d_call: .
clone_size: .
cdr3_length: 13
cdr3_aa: CASRGEVAYGYTF
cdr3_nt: TGTGCCAGCAGGGGGGAGGTGGCCTATGGCTACACCTTC

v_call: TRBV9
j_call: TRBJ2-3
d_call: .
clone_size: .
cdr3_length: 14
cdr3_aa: CASSAGLSTDTQYF
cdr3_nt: TGTGCCAGCAGCGCTGGCCTCAGCACAGATACGCAGTATTTT

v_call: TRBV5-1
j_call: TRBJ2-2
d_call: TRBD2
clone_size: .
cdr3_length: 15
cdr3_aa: CASSLSGGYTGELFF
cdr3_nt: TGCGCCAGCAGCCTTAGCGGGGGATACACCGGGGAGCTGTTTTTT

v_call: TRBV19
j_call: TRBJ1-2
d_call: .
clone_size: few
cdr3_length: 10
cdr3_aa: CASSSSGYTF
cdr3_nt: TGTGCCAGTAGTAGCAGTGGCTACACCTTC

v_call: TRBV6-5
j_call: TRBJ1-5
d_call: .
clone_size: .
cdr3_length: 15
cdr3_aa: CASSLKGYGNQPQHF
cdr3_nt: TGTGCCAGCAGCCTAAAGGGGTATGGCAATCAGCCCCAGCATTTT

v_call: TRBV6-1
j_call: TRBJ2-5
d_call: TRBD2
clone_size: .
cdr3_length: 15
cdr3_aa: CASRKLAGTWETQYF
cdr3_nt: TGTGCCAGCAGAAAACTAGCGGGAACTTGGGAGACCCAGTACTTC

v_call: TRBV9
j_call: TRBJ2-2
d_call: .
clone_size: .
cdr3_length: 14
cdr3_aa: CASSVARVPGELFF
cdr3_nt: TGTGCCAGCAGCGTAGCCCGGGTCCCCGGGGAGCTGTTTTTT

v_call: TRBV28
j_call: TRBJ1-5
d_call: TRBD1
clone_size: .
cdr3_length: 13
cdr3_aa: CASKYGGGAPQHF
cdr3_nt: TGTGCCAGCAAGTACGGAGGGGGCGCCCCCCAGCATTTT

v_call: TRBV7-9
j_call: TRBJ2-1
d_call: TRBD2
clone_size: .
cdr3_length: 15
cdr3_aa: CASTPAGTRPVEQFF
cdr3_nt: TGTGCCAGCACTCCGGCCGGGACTAGACCGGTCGAGCAGTTCTTC

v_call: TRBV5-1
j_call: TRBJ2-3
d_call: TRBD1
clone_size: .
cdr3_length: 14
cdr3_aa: CASRQGAGVDTQYF
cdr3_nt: TGCGCCAGCAGACAGGGGGCTGGGGTAGATACGCAGTATTTT

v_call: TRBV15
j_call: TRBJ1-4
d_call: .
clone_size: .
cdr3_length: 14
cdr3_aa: CATSSPQGSEKLFF
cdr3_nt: TGTGCCACCAGCAGTCCACAGGGTTCTGAAAAACTGTTTTTT

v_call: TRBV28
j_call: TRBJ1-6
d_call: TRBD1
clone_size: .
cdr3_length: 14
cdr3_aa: CASRLDRVNSPLHF
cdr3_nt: TGTGCCAGCAGGCTAGACAGGGTTAATTCACCCCTCCACTTT

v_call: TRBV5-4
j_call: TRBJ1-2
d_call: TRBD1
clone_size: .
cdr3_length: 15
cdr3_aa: CASSETGRLGYGYTF
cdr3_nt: TGTGCCAGCAGCGAGACAGGGAGACTTGGTTATGGCTACACCTTC

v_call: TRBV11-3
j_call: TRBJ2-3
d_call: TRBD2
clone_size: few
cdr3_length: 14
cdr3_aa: CASSSGTSTDTQYF
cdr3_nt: TGTGCCAGCAGCAGCGGGACTAGCACAGATACGCAGTATTTT

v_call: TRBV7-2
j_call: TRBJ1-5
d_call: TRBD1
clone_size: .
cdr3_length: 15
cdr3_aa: CASSSGQGARQPQHF
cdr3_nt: TGTGCCAGCAGCTCGGGACAGGGGGCGCGACAGCCCCAGCATTTT

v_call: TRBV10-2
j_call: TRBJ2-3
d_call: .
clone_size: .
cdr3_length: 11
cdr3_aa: CASSAQDTQYF
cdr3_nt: TGCGCCAGCAGTGCGCAGGATACGCAGTATTTT

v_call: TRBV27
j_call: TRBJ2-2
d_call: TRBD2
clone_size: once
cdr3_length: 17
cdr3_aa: CASSPRKSGGDTGELFF
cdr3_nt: TGTGCCAGCAGTCCACGAAAAAGCGGGGGGGACACCGGGGAGCTGTTTTTT

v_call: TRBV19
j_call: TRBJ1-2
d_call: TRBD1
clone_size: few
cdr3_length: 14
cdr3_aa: CASSMDRGDYGYTF
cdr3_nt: TGTGCCAGTAGTATGGACAGGGGAGACTATGGCTACACCTTC

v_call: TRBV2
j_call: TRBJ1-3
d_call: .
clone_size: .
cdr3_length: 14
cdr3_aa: CASRKSSSGNTIYF
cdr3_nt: TGTGCCAGCAGGAAGAGCAGCTCTGGAAACACCATATATTTT

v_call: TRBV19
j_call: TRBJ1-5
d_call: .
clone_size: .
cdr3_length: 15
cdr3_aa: CASSLAAINNQPQHF
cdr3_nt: TGTGCCAGTAGTCTGGCAGCGATCAACAATCAGCCCCAGCATTTT

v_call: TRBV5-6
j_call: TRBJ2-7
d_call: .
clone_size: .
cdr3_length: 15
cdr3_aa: CASSLVPGGSYEQYF
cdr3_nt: TGTGCCAGCAGCTTGGTTCCAGGAGGGAGCTACGAGCAGTACTTC

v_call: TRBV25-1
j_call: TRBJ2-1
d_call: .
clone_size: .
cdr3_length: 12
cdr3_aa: CASSGGFALQFF
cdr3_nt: TGTGCCAGCAGTGGGGGTTTCGCCCTCCAGTTCTTC

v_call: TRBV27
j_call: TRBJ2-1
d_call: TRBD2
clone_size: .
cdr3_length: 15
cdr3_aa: CASSQSGSSYNEQFF
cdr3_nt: TGTGCCAGCAGTCAGAGCGGGAGCTCCTACAATGAGCAGTTCTTC

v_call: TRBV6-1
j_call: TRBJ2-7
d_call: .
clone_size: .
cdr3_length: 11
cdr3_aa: CASSTLWEQYF
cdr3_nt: TGTGCCAGCAGTACCCTCTGGGAGCAGTACTTC

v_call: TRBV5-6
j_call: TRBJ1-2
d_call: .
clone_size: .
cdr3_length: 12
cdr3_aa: CASSSTDYGYTF
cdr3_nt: TGTGCCAGCAGTTCGACAGACTATGGCTACACCTTC

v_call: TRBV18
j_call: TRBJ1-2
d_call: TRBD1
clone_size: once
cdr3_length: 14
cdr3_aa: CASSLRQGDKGYTF
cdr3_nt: TGTGCCAGCTCACTCCGACAGGGGGACAAGGGCTACACCTTC

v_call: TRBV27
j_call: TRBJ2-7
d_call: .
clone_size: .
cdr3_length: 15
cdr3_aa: CASSLLAGGNYEQYF
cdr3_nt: TGTGCCAGCAGTTTATTGGCAGGGGGGAATTACGAGCAGTACTTC

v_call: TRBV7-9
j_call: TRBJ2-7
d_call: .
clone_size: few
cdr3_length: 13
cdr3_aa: CASSPTGLTEQYF
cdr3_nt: TGTGCCAGCAGCCCGACGGGACTTACCGAGCAGTACTTC

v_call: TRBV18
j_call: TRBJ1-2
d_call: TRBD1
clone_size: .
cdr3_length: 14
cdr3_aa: CASSPRQGNYGYTF
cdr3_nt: TGTGCCAGCTCACCCCGACAGGGAAACTATGGCTACACCTTC

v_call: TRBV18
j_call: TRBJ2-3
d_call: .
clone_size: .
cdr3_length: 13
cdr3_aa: CASSPPGLDTQYF
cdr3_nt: TGTGCCAGCTCACCCCCAGGGTTGGATACGCAGTATTTT

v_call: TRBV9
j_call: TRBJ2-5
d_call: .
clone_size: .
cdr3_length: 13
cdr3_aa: CASSRGLQETQYF
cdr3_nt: TGTGCCAGCAGTCGAGGACTGCAAGAGACCCAGTACTTC

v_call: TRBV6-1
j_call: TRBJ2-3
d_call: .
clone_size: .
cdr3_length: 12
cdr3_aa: CASSEPPDTQYF
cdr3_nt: TGTGCCAGCAGTGAACCCCCAGATACGCAGTATTTT

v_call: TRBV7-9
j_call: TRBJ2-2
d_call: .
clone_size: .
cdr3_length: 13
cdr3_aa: CASSRGRSGELFF
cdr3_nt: TGTGCCAGCAGCCGAGGAAGGAGCGGGGAGCTGTTTTTT

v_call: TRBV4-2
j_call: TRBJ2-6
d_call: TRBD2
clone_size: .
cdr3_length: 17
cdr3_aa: CASSQETSAPGANVLTF
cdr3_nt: TGTGCCAGCAGCCAAGAGACTAGCGCCCCTGGGGCCAACGTCCTGACTTTC

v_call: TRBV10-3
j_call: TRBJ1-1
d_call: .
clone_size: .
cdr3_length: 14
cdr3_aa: CAISVEGEYTEAFF
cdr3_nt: TGTGCCATCAGTGTGGAGGGGGAGTACACTGAAGCTTTCTTT

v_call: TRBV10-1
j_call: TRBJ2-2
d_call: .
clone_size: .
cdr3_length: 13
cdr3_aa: CASQGPNTGELFF
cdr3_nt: TGCGCCAGTCAGGGGCCTAACACCGGGGAGCTGTTTTTT

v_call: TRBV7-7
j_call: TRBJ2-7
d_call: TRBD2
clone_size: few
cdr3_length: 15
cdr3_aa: CASSLGEGVSYEQYF
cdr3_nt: TGTGCTAGCAGCTTAGGGGAGGGAGTTAGCTACGAGCAGTACTTC

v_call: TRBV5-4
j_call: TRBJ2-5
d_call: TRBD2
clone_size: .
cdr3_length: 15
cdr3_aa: CATTEGTSGEETQYF
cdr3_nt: TGTGCCACCACGGAGGGGACTAGCGGGGAAGAGACCCAGTACTTC